Following are 23 T cell receptor beta chains from one sample sequenced in a study of radiation and T cells in renal cell carcinoma. This table comes from immunoSEQ multiplex PCR, and its TCRdb copy is limited to in-frame clones, with some not included. The table lists about 95,000 clones, 65% to 90% of them singletons, with roughly 8% in the top ten. As to time point: baseline pretreatment blood. Treatment described: 15 Gy SBRT to primary tumor, nephrectomy 4 weeks later. Sequenced here: blood, sampled from a patient whose treatment included radiotherapy and nephrectomy. These receptor sequences come from a middle-aged man with renal cell carcinoma.

The genes are TRBV7-6 and TRBJ2-1, with TRBD2 identical over 8 bases. The CDR3 runs to 17 residues. V shed 5 bases and J 4 bases; nucleotides not matched to a gene: 13. Germline V gene sequence: CDR1 SGHVS, CDR2 FNYEAQ. CDR3: CASSPRTSREHYNEQFF. Written as DNA, the CDR3 is TGTGCCAGCAGCCCCCGGACTAGCCGAGAGCATTACAATGAGCAGTTCTTC. Variable domain in full (rest from reference TRBV7-6 and TRBJ2-1): GAGVSQSPRYKVTKRGQDVALRCDPISGHVSLYWYRQALGQGPEFLTYFNYEAQQDKSGLPNDRFSAERPEGSISTLTIQRTEQRDSAMYRCASSPRTSREHYNEQFFGPGTRLTVL.

J is TRBJ2-1 and V is TRBV9, with D possibly being TRBD1 or TRBD2 (5 bases each). This CDR3 has 13 amino acids. The germline V gene has CDR1 SGDLS and CDR2 YYNGEE. Trimming cost V 3 bases and J 2 bases, with 6 bases left between them. The CDR3 spells CASSGGTYNEQFF. The CDR3, as DNA: TGTGCCAGCAGCGGGGGGACCTACAATGAGCAGTTCTTC.

The V gene is TRBV5-6, the J gene TRBJ2-2; tentative D call: TRBD2 (5 bases). The V gene lost 2 bases and the J gene lost 3 bases, with 11 bases spanning the gap. CDR3 length equals 15 residues. Looked up from germline, CDR1 is SGHDT and CDR2 is YYEEEE. In DNA form, the CDR3 reads TGTGCCAGCAGCTTCCGGGGTCTCGACACCGGGGAGCTGTTTTTT. This gives the protein CASSFRGLDTGELFF.

J is TRBJ2-7 and V is TRBV18; D remains unclear. Per germline, CDR1 KGHSH and CDR2 LQKENI. V lost 3 bases to trimming and J lost 6 bases, with 12 bases between them. The CDR3 sequence is 13 residues long. The CDR3 bases are TGTGCCAGCTCACCTGCCCTAGGTGTCGAGCAGTACTTC. It encodes CASSPALGVEQYF. The whole variable domain, filled in from reference TRBV18 and TRBJ2-7, reads NAGVMQNPRHLVRRRGQEARLRCSPMKGHSHVYWYRQLPEEGLKFMVYLQKENIIDESGMPKERFSAEFPKEGPSILRIQQVVRGDSAAYFCASSPALGVEQYFGPGTRLTVT.

This chain uses TRBV19 with TRBJ2-7; the D gene is possibly TRBD2 (5 bases). The CDR3 consists of 13 residues. Germline V gene sequence: CDR1 LNHDA, CDR2 SQIVND (reference sequence). The V gene lost 3 bases and the J gene lost 6 bases, with 12 bases spanning the gap. As DNA, the CDR3 is TGTGCCAGTAGTATGCGGGCCGCCTCCGAGCAGTACTTC. Residues: CASSMRAASEQYF.

CDR3 region: CASRWTSGTNEQFF. CDR3 nucleotide sequence: TGTGCCAGTAGATGGACTAGCGGGACTAATGAGCAGTTCTTC. J is TRBJ2-1 and V is TRBV19; 12 nucleotides agree with TRBD2. J gave up 7 bases and V 6 bases, and 4 bases lay outside the gene matches. Germline V CDR1 and CDR2: LNHDA, SQIVND (reference sequence). The CDR3 loop spans 14 amino acids.

The chain employs TRBV29-1 and TRBJ2-7; D unresolved. This CDR3 comprises 13 residues. From germline, CDR1 is SQVTM and CDR2 ANQGSEA. Trimming left V 4 bases short and J 2 bases short, with 12 bases between. In DNA form, the CDR3 reads TGCAGCGTTGGTGGGATGGGCCCCTACGAGCAGTACTTC. Translation: CSVGGMGPYEQYF.

The CDR3 coding sequence is TGTGCCAGCAGCTCAGGGACATTTAATCAGCCCCAGCATTTT. It specifies CASSSGTFNQPQHF. V and J are TRBV11-2 and TRBJ1-5; TRBD1 might be the D (6 bases). Germline V gene lookup returns CDR1 SGHAT and CDR2 FQNNGV. Trimming cost V 4 bases and J 4 bases, with 11 bases left between them. This CDR3 is built from 14 residues.

The J gene is TRBJ2-5, the V gene TRBV7-2; 10 bases align to TRBD2. CDR3 size: 16 residues. Per germline, CDR1 SGHTA and CDR2 FQGNSA. The J segment lost 0 bases and the V segment lost 3 bases, leaving 4 bases of the junction unmatched. The CDR3 protein is CASSLGAGGYQETQYF. The CDR3 nucleotides read TGTGCCAGCAGCTTGGGAGCGGGGGGGTACCAAGAGACCCAGTACTTC.

This chain joins TRBV6-5 and TRBJ2-3, with 8 bases identical to TRBD2. Germline values: CDR1 MNHEY, CDR2 SVGAGI. The CDR3 is made up of 15 amino acids. The J segment lost 0 bases and the V segment lost 5 bases, leaving 4 bases of the junction unmatched. The DNA for the CDR3 is TGTGCCAGCAGTATCACTAGCGGAAGCACAGATACGCAGTATTTT. This encodes CASSITSGSTDTQYF.

The chain links TRBV12-1 to TRBJ2-3; TRBD2 reflects the table's D call only, with no check against the DNA. TRBV12-1 is deemed a pseudogene. This CDR3 contains 12 residues. CDR3 residues: CASSSGTDTQYF. The CDR3 DNA reads as TGTGCCAGCAGCTCCGGCACAGATACGCAGTATTTT.

The chain combines TRBV7-2 with TRBJ2-7; D unresolved. Germline assignment: CDR1 SGHTA and CDR2 FQGNSA. Trimming stripped 1 base from V and 3 bases from J, with 10 bases between. CDR3 length: 14 amino acids. Here the CDR3 reads CASSLGANSYEQYF. For the CDR3, the DNA is TGTGCCAGCAGCTTAGGGGCTAACAGCTACGAGCAGTACTTC. The whole variable domain, filled in from reference TRBV7-2 and TRBJ2-7, reads GAGVSQSPSNKVTEKGKDVELRCDPISGHTALYWYRQSLGQGLEFLIYFQGNSAPDKSGLPSDRFSAERTGGSVSTLTIQRTQQEDSAVYLCASSLGANSYEQYFGPGTRLTVT.

This clone was observed a handful of times. This chain uses TRBV5-1 with TRBJ2-2; 7 bases align to TRBD2. The V gene's germline CDR1 is SGHRS and CDR2 YFSETQ. After removal of 2 bases from V and 7 bases from J, the junction contained 8 bases not matched to a gene. The CDR3 spans 15 residues. CDR3 sequence reads: CASSLGSGHVGELFF. The CDR3 DNA reads as TGCGCCAGCAGCTTAGGTAGCGGGCATGTCGGGGAGCTGTTTTTT.

The chain joins TRBV7-2 to TRBJ2-1, with TRBD2 identical over 7 bases. The germline V gene encodes CDR1 SGHTA and CDR2 FQGNSA. Trimming removed 0 bases from V and 1 base from J; junction bases left unmatched: 6. The CDR3 has 17 residues. The CDR3 DNA follows: TGTGCCAGCAGCTTAGCGGGAGGGCCATCGTCCTACAATGAGCAGTTCTTC. Amino acid sequence: CASSLAGGPSSYNEQFF. The variable domain in full, completed from reference TRBV7-2 and TRBJ2-1, reads GAGVSQSPSNKVTEKGKDVELRCDPISGHTALYWYRQSLGQGLEFLIYFQGNSAPDKSGLPSDRFSAERTGGSVSTLTIQRTQQEDSAVYLCASSLAGGPSSYNEQFFGPGTRLTVL.

The chain carries TRBV11-3 and TRBJ1-4; D may be TRBD1 (6 bases). V lost 3 bases to trimming and J lost 2 bases, with 10 bases between them. CDR3 length: 15 residues. Germline CDR1 and CDR2: SGHNT and YENEEA. The CDR3 reads CASSLEGVTNEKLFF. DNA for the CDR3: TGTGCCAGCAGCTTGGAGGGGGTGACTAATGAAAAACTGTTTTTT.

The chain uses TRBV20-1 and TRBJ1-1; maybe TRBD1 (5 bases). CDR1 is DFQATT and CDR2 is SNEGSKA in the germline V gene (reference sequence). Deletions cut 6 bases from V and 6 bases from J, with 11 bases between. The CDR3 is made up of 11 amino acids. This CDR3 reads CSALIGAEAFF. The CDR3 DNA reads TGCAGTGCCCTTATAGGGGCTGAAGCTTTCTTT.

This clone was recorded only once. The gene calls are TRBV19 and TRBJ1-1, with D perhaps TRBD1 (5 bases). This CDR3 has 14 amino acids. CDR1 and CDR2 from the germline V gene are LNHDA and SQIVND (reference sequence). The germline V and J ends were trimmed by 7 bases and 1 base, with 13 bases remaining between them. CDR3 nucleotides: TGTGCCAGTAACCAACAAGGGGAGAACACTGAAGCTTTCTTT. This sequence encodes CASNQQGENTEAFF.

A remark on this clone: Different DNA sequences within this sample yield the same CDR3. The gene calls are TRBV6-5 and TRBJ2-1, with D unclear. V lost 2 bases, J lost 5 bases, and 7 bases lay in between. CDR3 length: 13 residues. Germline loops: CDR1 MNHEY, CDR2 SVGAGI. The CDR3 DNA sequence: TGTGCCAGCAGTTACGGCCCTAACAATGAGCAGTTCTTC. It is translated as CASSYGPNNEQFF.

The table lists this clone with a few counts. This rearrangement joins TRBV10-3 to TRBJ2-5; 9 bases align to TRBD1. The V segment lost 6 bases and the J segment 4 bases; nucleotides outside the gene matches: 6. This CDR3 is built from 14 residues. Germline V gene data show CDR1 as ENHRY and CDR2 as SYGVKD. The CDR3 bases are TGTGCCATCAGCGCCGGGACAGGGTTAGAGACCCAGTACTTC. This codes for CAISAGTGLETQYF.

The chain is built from TRBV4-1 and TRBJ2-7; 9 bases fit TRBD1. Germline CDR1 reads MGHRA; CDR2 reads YSYEKL. The length of the CDR3 is 19 residues. V lost 1 base to trimming and J lost 1 base; unmatched junction nucleotides: 14. The CDR3 protein is CASSQVKWNRGRISYEQYF. CDR3 in DNA: TGCGCCAGCAGCCAAGTGAAATGGAACAGGGGGCGTATTTCCTACGAGCAGTACTTC.

The chain links TRBV18 to TRBJ2-7, with D possibly being TRBD1 (5 bases). Per germline, CDR1 KGHSH and CDR2 LQKENI. CDR3 length equals 14 residues. V was pared by 5 bases and J by 2 bases, with 13 bases between. The CDR3 region is CASSTSGSTYEQYF. CDR3 DNA: TGTGCCAGCTCAACTTCAGGGTCTACCTACGAGCAGTACTTC.

The gene calls are TRBV2 and TRBJ2-5, with D possibly TRBD1 on 5 matching bases. The CDR3 runs to 16 residues. Looked up from germline, CDR1 is SNHLY and CDR2 is FYNNEI. The ends were cut back, 5 bases at V and 1 base at J, with 17 bases in the middle. The CDR3 DNA sequence: TGTGCCAGCAGTCATGCAGGGTCTCTCCGCCAAGAGACCCAGTACTTC. The encoded protein is CASSHAGSLRQETQYF.

V and J are TRBV28 and TRBJ2-3; 8 bases align to TRBD2. The junction had 8 bases not matched to a gene; V was cut back by 4 bases and J by 2 bases. The CDR3 totals 16 residues. Germline lookup yields CDR1 MDHEN and CDR2 SYDVKM. CDR3 sequence reads: CASSSTHSGNTDTQYF. Written as DNA, the CDR3 is TGTGCCAGCAGTTCCACTCATAGCGGGAACACAGATACGCAGTATTTT.